Presented here are 7 T cell receptor beta chains from one specimen sequenced in a study of OX40 agonist ivuxolimab in advanced cancers. Library prep was done by the immunoSEQ multiplex PCR assay. TCRdb provides this immuneACCESS table in a form limited to in-frame rearrangements. Some clones are lacking; in checked studies, under half of them reflect an unresolved V gene, and why the rest are absent is not known. This sample is represented by about 32,000 clones; approximately 84% of them were singletons. In total, the top ten clones hold over 15% of the sample. The sample was CD4+ or CD8+ T cells sorted from blood, taken in a trial of the OX40 agonist ivuxolimab. The receptors originated from an adult with an advanced solid tumor such as melanoma, head and neck, liver or kidney cancer.

The V and J genes are TRBV6-1 and TRBJ2-2; no definite D call. V lost 3 bases and J 0 bases, leaving 8 bases between the germline ends. This CDR3 spans 15 amino acids. Germline CDR1 MNHNS, CDR2 SASEGT. The CDR3 region is CASSDFAANTGELFF. The CDR3 DNA follows: TGTGCCAGCAGTGATTTCGCCGCGAACACCGGGGAGCTGTTTTTT.

The rearrangement joins TRBV4-1 to TRBJ2-2, with a tentative D call TRBD2 (6 bases). Germline-derived CDR1 and CDR2 are MGHRA and YSYEKL. The CDR3 is 17 amino acids. V shed 4 bases and J shed 1 base, with 16 bases lying between them. The CDR3: CASSPRFAGMNTGELFF. In DNA form, the CDR3 reads TGCGCCAGCAGCCCGAGGTTCGCGGGGATGAACACCGGGGAGCTGTTTTTT.

The chain employs TRBV5-6 and TRBJ2-7, with D unclear. The CDR3 has 15 amino acids. V lost 2 bases and J lost 0, with 12 bases in between. Germline lookup yields CDR1 SGHDT and CDR2 YYEEEE. The CDR3 protein is CASSLYTTLSYEQYF. In nucleotides, the CDR3 is TGTGCCAGCAGCTTATACACCACCCTCTCCTACGAGCAGTACTTC. The entire variable domain, with the rest obtained from reference TRBV5-6 and TRBJ2-7, is as follows: DAGVTQSPTHLIKTRGQQVTLRCSPKSGHDTVSWYQQALGQGPQFIFQYYEEEERQRGNFPDRFSGHQFPNYSSELNVNALLLGDSALYLCASSLYTTLSYEQYFGPGTRLTVT.

This chain uses TRBV27 with TRBJ2-3; TRBD2 matches 7 bases. This CDR3 region has 15 residues. V shed 1 base and J 5 bases; nucleotides not matched to a gene: 6. Germline lookup yields CDR1 MNHEY and CDR2 SMNVEV (reference sequence). The CDR3 bases are TGTGCCAGCAGTTTATACGTAGCGGGTGAAGATACGCAGTATTTT. It codes for CASSLYVAGEDTQYF.

The chain uses TRBV9 and TRBJ2-7; TRBD2 agrees at 13 bases. From germline, CDR1 is SGDLS and CDR2 YYNGEE. This CDR3 region has 17 residues. V shed 0 bases, J shed 2 bases, and the junction held 5 bases outside the gene matches. In nucleotides, the CDR3 is TGTGCCAGCAGCGTAGGGACTAGCGGGGGATTGACCTACGAGCAGTACTTC. Translating it yields CASSVGTSGGLTYEQYF.

CDR3 coding DNA: TGTGCCAGCACCATTGGACGGATAAATGGCTACACCTTC. The encoded protein is CASTIGRINGYTF. This chain uses TRBV5-6 with TRBJ1-2; D is ambiguous. Germline lookup yields CDR1 SGHDT and CDR2 YYEEEE. V lost 6 bases to trimming and J lost 6 bases, with 15 bases between them. The CDR3 runs to 13 residues.

The rearrangement links TRBV19 to TRBJ1-2; possibly TRBD1 for D (6 bases). Germline V gene data show CDR1 as LNHDA and CDR2 as SQIVND (reference sequence). The CDR3 is made up of 15 amino acids. Trimming left V 6 bases short and J 4 bases short, with 18 bases between. The DNA for the CDR3 is TGTGCCAGTAGCAGCACAGGGAGCGTGGGCTATGGCTACACCTTC. Translated, it gives CASSSTGSVGYGYTF.